The 27 T cell receptor beta chains below all came from one sample that was sequenced in a study of CD8 T cells in Susac syndrome. RNA amounts of 0.5 to 1 ug underwent reverse transcription with random hexamers. In TCRdb, the immunoSEQ multiplex PCR reads were re-called with MiXCR into one record per CDR3 protein. The sample lists about 240,000 distinct CDR3 sequences, almost 97% occurring once. Sequencing was performed on CD4+ T cells from PBMCs. The receptors derive from a human donor with Susac syndrome.

The CDR3 loop is CSAERHGDEKLFF. CDR3 DNA sequence: TGCAGTGCGGAGCGTCACGGTGATGAAAAACTGTTTTTT. The chain is built from TRBV20-1 and TRBJ1-4, with D hard to call. The germline gives CDR1 DFQATT, CDR2 SNEGSKA (reference sequence). V was trimmed by 6 bases and J by 6 bases, leaving 14 bases between them. This CDR3 comprises 13 residues.

The CDR3 DNA follows: TGTGCCAGCAGCCTTAACTACAATGAGCAGTTCTTC. Encoded protein: CASSLNYNEQFF. This chain connects TRBV5-4 to TRBJ2-1; no definite D call. The ends were cut back, 4 bases at V and 3 bases at J, with 5 bases in the middle. Germline V lookup: CDR1 SGHNT, CDR2 YYREEE (reference sequence). CDR3 length: 12 amino acids.

The V and J genes are TRBV27 and TRBJ1-1; TRBD1 agrees at 7 bases. Losses at the gene ends were 2 bases for V and 4 bases for J; bases not matched to a gene: 13. This CDR3 comprises 17 residues. The V gene's germline CDR1 is MNHEY and CDR2 SMNVEV (reference sequence). CDR3 protein: CASSLNSDRRRSTEAFF. CDR3 nucleotides: TGTGCCAGCAGTTTAAATTCGGACAGGCGGAGGTCCACTGAAGCTTTCTTT.

The chain is built from TRBV28 and TRBJ1-1; D not resolved. The length of the CDR3 is 15 residues. Trimming took off 5 bases at V and 0 bases at J, with 13 bases between the two ends. Germline V gene sequence: CDR1 MDHEN, CDR2 SYDVKM. The CDR3 is CASSPAGRMNTEAFF. CDR3 coding DNA: TGTGCCAGCAGTCCCGCGGGAAGGATGAACACTGAAGCTTTCTTT.

The V gene is TRBV19, the J gene TRBJ1-2; no firm D call. The V gene's germline CDR1 is LNHDA and CDR2 SQIVND (reference sequence). Trimming took 0 bases from V and 4 from J, leaving 6 bases between them. This CDR3 comprises 13 residues. In DNA, the CDR3 is TGTGCCAGTAGTATAGACATAAGCTATGGCTACACCTTC. Translated, it gives CASSIDISYGYTF. The variable domain in full, completed from reference TRBV19 and TRBJ1-2, reads DGGITQSPKYLFRKEGQNVTLSCEQNLNHDAMYWYRQDPGQGLRLIYYSQIVNDFQKGDIAEGYSVSREKKESFPLTVTSAQKNPTAFYLCASSIDISYGYTFGSGTRLTVV.

This clonotype was counted once. The V and J genes are TRBV30 and TRBJ1-3, with 8 bases that match TRBD1. V was clipped by 5 bases and J by 4 bases; unmatched bases: 4. Germline CDR1 GTSNPN, CDR2 SVGIG (reference sequence). CDR3 length equals 13 residues. The CDR3 here is CAWSTGVGNTIYF. Written as DNA, the CDR3 is TGTGCCTGGTCGACAGGGGTAGGAAACACCATATATTTT.

The chain uses TRBV19 and TRBJ2-1; 8 nucleotides line up with TRBD2. In germline, CDR1 is LNHDA, CDR2 SQIVND (reference sequence). V was clipped by 7 bases and J by 1 base; unmatched bases: 6. The CDR3 is 15 amino acids. In nucleotides, the CDR3 is TGTGCCAGTAAAGCTCCGGGAGGGTCCTACAATGAGCAGTTCTTC. This gives the protein CASKAPGGSYNEQFF.

This chain uses TRBV7-8 with TRBJ1-2, with 7 bases that match TRBD1. V shed 5 bases, J shed 2 bases, and the junction held 5 bases outside the gene matches. The CDR3 has 14 residues. Germline-derived CDR1 and CDR2 are SGHVS and FQNEAQ. The CDR3: CASSLKQGNYGYTF. DNA of the CDR3: TGTGCCAGCAGCCTAAAACAGGGGAACTATGGCTACACCTTC.

The chain recombines TRBV9 with TRBJ2-1, with D possibly matching TRBD2 (5 bases). V shed 5 bases and J shed 8 bases, with 20 bases lying between them. The CDR3 spans 15 residues. The germline CDR1 and CDR2 sequences are SGDLS and YYNGEE. CDR3 residues: CASSASTLTTDEQFF. For the CDR3, the DNA is TGTGCCAGCAGTGCTAGCACTCTAACAACAGATGAGCAGTTCTTC.

V usage is TRBV5-5 and J usage is TRBJ1-3; D gene ambiguous. Trimming left V 4 bases short and J 0 bases short, with 14 bases between. From germline, CDR1 is SGHKS and CDR2 YYEKEE (reference sequence). CDR3 length: 16 amino acids. In DNA form, the CDR3 reads TGTGCCAGCAGCCCTGGTGTCGGTCTCTCTGGAAACACCATATATTTT. Amino acids: CASSPGVGLSGNTIYF. Variable domain in full (rest from reference TRBV5-5 and TRBJ1-3): DAGVTQSPTHLIKTRGQQVTLRCSPISGHKSVSWYQQVLGQGPQFIFQYYEKEERGRGNFPDRFSARQFPNYSSELNVNALLLGDSALYLCASSPGVGLSGNTIYFGEGSWLTVV.

This chain joins TRBV30 and TRBJ2-5; 9 bases align to TRBD1. V lost 3 bases and J lost 5; bases outside the gene matches: 7. This CDR3 has 14 amino acids. The germline CDR1 and CDR2 sequences are GTSNPN and SVGIG (reference sequence). CDR3 residues: CAWSLGGQGETQYF. CDR3 DNA: TGTGCCTGGAGCCTCGGAGGACAGGGGGAGACCCAGTACTTC.

The gene calls are TRBV9 and TRBJ2-3; 14 bases are a match to TRBD2. The V and J ends lost 3 bases and 4 bases, in that order; junction bases with no gene match: 10. Germline V gene data show CDR1 as SGDLS and CDR2 as YYNGEE. This CDR3 has 18 residues. CDR3 sequence (DNA): TGTGCCAGCAGCGATACGACTAGCGGGAGGGCCGGAGCAGATACGCAGTATTTT. Protein: CASSDTTSGRAGADTQYF.

The chain combines TRBV20-1 with TRBJ2-3, with unresolved D. The CDR3 has 15 residues. Trimming stripped 1 base from V and 2 bases from J, with 13 bases between. Germline CDR1 DFQATT, CDR2 SNEGSKA (reference sequence). The CDR3 DNA follows: TGCAGTGCTAGAGCTTCCGGACCGATCACAGATACGCAGTATTTT. Amino acids: CSARASGPITDTQYF.

The rearrangement joins TRBV5-6 to TRBJ2-1; 9 nucleotides align to TRBD2. There are 14 residues in the CDR3. Germline CDR1 is SGHDT and CDR2 is YYEEEE. Losses at the gene ends were 2 bases for V and 7 bases for J; bases not matched to a gene: 4. DNA for the CDR3: TGTGCCAGCAGCTTTAGCGGGAGTGAAAATGAGCAGTTCTTC. Translated, it gives CASSFSGSENEQFF.

This clonotype was seen just once. The V gene is TRBV5-1, the J gene TRBJ2-1; TRBD2 might be the D (7 bases). Trimming stripped 4 bases from V and 8 bases from J, with 19 bases between. Germline CDR1 SGHRS, CDR2 YFSETQ. CDR3 length: 15 residues. In DNA form, the CDR3 reads TGCGCCAGCAGCCGAATTGCGGGGGCGAACTATGAGCAGTTCTTC. Its translation is CASSRIAGANYEQFF. The full variable domain, rest sourced from reference TRBV5-1 and TRBJ2-1, is KAGVTQTPRYLIKTRGQQVTLSCSPISGHRSVSWYQQTPGQGLQFLFEYFSETQRNKGNFPGRFSGRQFSNSRSEMNVSTLELGDSALYLCASSRIAGANYEQFFGPGTRLTVL.

The chain is built from TRBV12-3 or TRBV12-4 and TRBJ2-6; 8 nucleotides match TRBD1. CDR3 length: 19 amino acids. J gave up 0 bases and V 4 bases, and 11 bases lay outside the gene matches. CDR3 sequence: CASSSPRTGSDSGANVLTF. CDR3 DNA sequence: TGTGCCAGCAGTTCCCCGAGGACAGGGTCCGACTCTGGGGCCAACGTCCTGACTTTC.

The chain uses TRBV19 and TRBJ2-1, with 9 bases matching TRBD1. Germline assignment: CDR1 LNHDA and CDR2 SQIVND (reference sequence). Losses at the gene ends were 5 bases for V and 9 bases for J; bases not matched to a gene: 8. The CDR3 has 14 residues. The CDR3: CASSLRGQGSEQFF. CDR3 nucleotide sequence: TGTGCCAGTAGTTTAAGGGGACAGGGCAGTGAGCAGTTCTTC.

The chain joins TRBV20-1 to TRBJ2-7; 8 bases line up with TRBD2. The CDR3 is 14 residues long. Germline V lookup: CDR1 DFQATT, CDR2 SNEGSKA (reference sequence). With V trimmed by 3 bases and J by 4 bases, 8 bases remained unmatched. This chain's CDR3 is CSARTGGPRYEQYF. The CDR3 DNA follows: TGCAGTGCTAGGACGGGAGGGCCGAGATACGAGCAGTACTTC.

The chain carries TRBV7-3 and TRBJ2-1; no firm D call. Germline lookup yields CDR1 SGHTA and CDR2 FQGTGA. The ends were cut back, 5 bases at V and 0 bases at J, with 11 bases in the middle. This CDR3 is built from 15 residues. The CDR3 DNA reads TGTGCCAGCAGCGCTGGCGTCAGCTCCTACAATGAGCAGTTCTTC. The encoded protein is CASSAGVSSYNEQFF.

This chain uses TRBV25-1 with TRBJ2-5; D is unclear. Germline CDR1 and CDR2: MGHDK and SYGVNS. The CDR3 length is 12 residues. V lost 6 bases and J 2 bases, leaving 7 bases between the germline ends. The CDR3 is CASRVNQETQYF. The CDR3 DNA follows: TGTGCCAGCAGGGTCAATCAAGAGACCCAGTACTTC.

This clonotype was recorded only once. The V gene is TRBV6-6, the J gene TRBJ2-7, with D possibly TRBD2 on 6 matching bases. The CDR3 spans 14 residues. Germline V lookup: CDR1 MNHNY, CDR2 SVGAGI (reference sequence). Deletions cut 3 bases from V and 2 bases from J, with 11 bases between. DNA of the CDR3: TGTGCCAGCAGTTATTACCCGGGGGCCTACGAGCAGTACTTC. It specifies CASSYYPGAYEQYF.

The chain is built from TRBV20-1 and TRBJ2-1; 8 nucleotides line up with TRBD2. Germline V gene data show CDR1 as DFQATT and CDR2 as SNEGSKA (reference sequence). This CDR3 has 18 residues. Germline trimming cut 3 bases from V and 2 bases from J; bases unmatched to any gene: 15. The CDR3: CSASERGRLASTYNEQFF. The CDR3 DNA is TGCAGTGCTAGCGAACGCGGGAGGCTAGCGTCCACCTACAATGAGCAGTTCTTC.

V is TRBV24-1 and J is TRBJ1-1; D gene uncertain. CDR1 and CDR2 from the germline V gene are KGHDR and SFDVKD. V was pared by 3 bases and J by 3 bases, with 10 bases between. The CDR3 spans 14 residues. CDR3 nucleotide sequence: TGTGCCACCAGTGATCCCCGGGAGTACACTGAAGCTTTCTTT. As protein: CATSDPREYTEAFF.

The chain combines TRBV11-2 with TRBJ1-2; weak D call: TRBD1 (5 bases). Trimming took 2 bases from V and 2 from J, leaving 15 bases between them. In germline, CDR1 is SGHAT, CDR2 FQNNGV. This CDR3 is 16 amino acids long. CDR3 loop: CASSLFPPGPNYGYTF. The CDR3 DNA is TGTGCCAGCAGCTTATTCCCTCCGGGACCGAACTATGGCTACACCTTC.

The chain links TRBV7-9 to TRBJ2-2, with D hard to call. This CDR3 spans 12 amino acids. The ends were cut back, 7 bases at V and 5 bases at J, with 8 bases in the middle. Germline V gene lookup returns CDR1 SEHNR and CDR2 FQNEAQ (reference sequence). This CDR3 reads CASTQLTGELFF. The CDR3 nucleotides read TGTGCCAGCACTCAACTTACCGGGGAGCTGTTTTTT.

The chain couples TRBV30 to TRBJ2-5; D is undetermined. CDR1 GTSNPN and CDR2 SVGIG come from the germline V gene (reference sequence). V was clipped by 2 bases and J by 7 bases, with 17 bases between them. The CDR3 contains 14 residues. As DNA, the CDR3 is TGTGCCTGGAGTAGTAGTAAGAAAGGTCGGACCCAGTACTTC. This gives the protein CAWSSSKKGRTQYF.

The V and J genes are TRBV7-2 and TRBJ1-2; 11 bases are a match to TRBD1. The CDR3 contains 15 residues. Unmatched junction bases numbered 7, after V lost 5 bases and J lost 5 bases. Germline CDR1 SGHTA, CDR2 FQGNSA. The CDR3 sequence is CASSPNGQGAYGYTF. Written as DNA, the CDR3 is TGTGCCAGCAGCCCTAATGGACAGGGGGCATATGGCTACACCTTC.